This T cell receptor (beta chain) came from a study of spatial heterogeneity in lung cancer. Across the whole study: Detected sequences consistently included more beta-chain ones than alpha-chain ones.

There are many counts of this clonotype. Individual TCR cDNA molecules each bore their own unique molecular identifier. TCRdb used MiXCR to reprocess the 5' RACE reads, holding one entry per CDR3 protein. The data show 45,000 to 65,000 distinct CDR3 sequences, approximately 7% seen once. Indicated time point: sample taken at primary tumor resection. Unsorted samples of tumor, nontumor lung or frozen PBMC had their whole RNA sequenced. There were 65 or so donors, all of them untreated patients with early-stage non-small cell lung cancer. This CDR3 spans 15 amino acids. Germline CDR1 is SGHAT and CDR2 is FQNNGV. V gave up 5 bases and J gave up 5 bases, with 18 bases separating them.

The receptor's source is a female donor with early-stage non-small cell lung cancer. The material was PBMCs, obtained at surgery. The rearrangement joins TRBV11-2 to TRBJ2-5; D perhaps matches TRBD2 (7 bases). The CDR3 sequence: CASSTYLGGAETQYF. DNA for the CDR3: TGTGCCAGCAGCACCTACCTGGGGGGGGCTGAGACCCAGTACTTC.